This TCR beta chain was observed in a study of cytomegalovirus exposure and HLA in healthy donors. In germline, CDR1 is SGHRS, CDR2 YFSETQ. The CDR3 sequence is 14 residues long. Trimming stripped 2 bases from V and 2 bases from J, with 11 bases between. The PCR ran on 60 Vbeta and 13 Jbeta primers. Produced via immunoSEQ multiplex PCR; TCRdb's table is partial and in-frame only. The sample carries under 200,000 clones, around 87% recorded once. The source is a boy aged 2-15 years in good health and CMV-seronegative. The V and J genes are TRBV5-1 and TRBJ2-7, with D possibly matching TRBD1 (6 bases). The sequencing sample was made of PBMCs. CDR3 DNA sequence: TGCGCCAGCAGCTTTTCTGGGGACACCTACGAGCAGTACTTC. This translates into CASSFSGDTYEQYF.